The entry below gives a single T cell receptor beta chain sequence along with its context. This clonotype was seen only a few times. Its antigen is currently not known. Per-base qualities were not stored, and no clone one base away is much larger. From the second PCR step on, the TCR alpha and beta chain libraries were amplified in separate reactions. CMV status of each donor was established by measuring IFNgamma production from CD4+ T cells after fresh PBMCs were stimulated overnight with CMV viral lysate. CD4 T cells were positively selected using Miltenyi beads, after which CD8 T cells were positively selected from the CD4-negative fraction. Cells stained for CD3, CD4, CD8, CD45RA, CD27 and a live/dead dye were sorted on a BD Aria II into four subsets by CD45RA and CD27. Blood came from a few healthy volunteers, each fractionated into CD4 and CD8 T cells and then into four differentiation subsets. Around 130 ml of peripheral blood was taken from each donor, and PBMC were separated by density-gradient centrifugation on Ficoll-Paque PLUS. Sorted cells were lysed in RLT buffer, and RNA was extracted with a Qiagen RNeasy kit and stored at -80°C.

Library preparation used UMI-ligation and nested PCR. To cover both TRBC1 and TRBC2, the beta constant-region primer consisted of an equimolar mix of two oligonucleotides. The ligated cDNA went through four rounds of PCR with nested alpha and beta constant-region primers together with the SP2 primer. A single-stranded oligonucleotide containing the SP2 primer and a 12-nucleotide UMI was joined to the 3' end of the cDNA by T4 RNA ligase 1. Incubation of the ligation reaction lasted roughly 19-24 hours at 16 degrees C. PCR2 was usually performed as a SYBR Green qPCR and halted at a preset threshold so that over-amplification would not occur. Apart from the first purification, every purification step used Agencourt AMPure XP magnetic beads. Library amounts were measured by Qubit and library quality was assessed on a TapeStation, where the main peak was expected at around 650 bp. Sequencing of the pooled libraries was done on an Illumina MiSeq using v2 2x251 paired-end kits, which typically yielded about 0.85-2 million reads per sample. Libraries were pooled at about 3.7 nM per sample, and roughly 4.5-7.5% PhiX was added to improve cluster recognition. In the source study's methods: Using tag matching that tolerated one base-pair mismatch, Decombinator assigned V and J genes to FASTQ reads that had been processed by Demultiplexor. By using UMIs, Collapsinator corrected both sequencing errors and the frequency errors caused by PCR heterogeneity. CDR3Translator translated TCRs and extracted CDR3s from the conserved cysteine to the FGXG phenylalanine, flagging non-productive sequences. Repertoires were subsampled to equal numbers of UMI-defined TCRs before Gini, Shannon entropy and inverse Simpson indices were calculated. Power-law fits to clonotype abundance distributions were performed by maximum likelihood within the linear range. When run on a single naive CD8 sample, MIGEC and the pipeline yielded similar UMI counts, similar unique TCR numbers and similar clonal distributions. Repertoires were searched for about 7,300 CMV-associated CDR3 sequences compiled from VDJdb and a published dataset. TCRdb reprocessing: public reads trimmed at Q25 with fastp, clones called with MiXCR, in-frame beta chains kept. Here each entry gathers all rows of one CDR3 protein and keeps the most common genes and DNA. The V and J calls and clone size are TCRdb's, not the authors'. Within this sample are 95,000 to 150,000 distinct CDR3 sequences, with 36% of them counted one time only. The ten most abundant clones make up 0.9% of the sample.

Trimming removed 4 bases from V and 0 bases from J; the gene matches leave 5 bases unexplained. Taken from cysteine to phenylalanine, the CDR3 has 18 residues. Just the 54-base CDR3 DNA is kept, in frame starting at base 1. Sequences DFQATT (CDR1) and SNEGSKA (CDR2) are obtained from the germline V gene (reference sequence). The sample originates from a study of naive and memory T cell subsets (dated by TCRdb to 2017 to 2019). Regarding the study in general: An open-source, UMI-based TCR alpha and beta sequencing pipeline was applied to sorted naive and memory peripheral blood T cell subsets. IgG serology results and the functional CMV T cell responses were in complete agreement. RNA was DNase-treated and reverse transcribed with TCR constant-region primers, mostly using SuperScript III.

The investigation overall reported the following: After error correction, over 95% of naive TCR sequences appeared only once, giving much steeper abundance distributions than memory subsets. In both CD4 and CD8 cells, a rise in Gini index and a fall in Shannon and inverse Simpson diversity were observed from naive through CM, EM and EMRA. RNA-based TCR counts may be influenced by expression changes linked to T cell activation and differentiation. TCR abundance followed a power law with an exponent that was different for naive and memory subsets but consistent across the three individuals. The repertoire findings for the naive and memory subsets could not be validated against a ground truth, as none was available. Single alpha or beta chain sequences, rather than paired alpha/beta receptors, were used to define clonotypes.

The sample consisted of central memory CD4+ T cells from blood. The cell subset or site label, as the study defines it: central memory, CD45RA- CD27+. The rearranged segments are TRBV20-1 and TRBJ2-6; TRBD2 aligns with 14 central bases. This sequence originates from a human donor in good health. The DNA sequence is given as TGCAGTGCTACTTTTGGACTAGCGGGAGGCTCTGGGGCCAACGTCCTGACTTTC. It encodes CSATFGLAGGSGANVLTF.